The next 15 T cell receptor beta chains were all read from a single sample in a study of T cell responses to AZD1222 COVID-19 vaccine. Some clones are missing from TCRdb's copy, which holds only in-frame ones; the method was immunoSEQ multiplex PCR. The repertoire includes more than 95,000 clones, about 94% of them detected once, and 5% sits in the top ten. The material sequenced was peripheral blood, taken on day 0 of AZD1222 vaccination. These receptors originate from an adult in good health.

The J gene is TRBJ2-3, the V gene TRBV30; D tentatively fits TRBD1 or TRBD2 (5 bases each). V lost 1 base to trimming and J lost 2 bases, with 10 bases between them. The CDR3 is made up of 14 amino acids. Per germline, CDR1 GTSNPN and CDR2 SVGIG (reference sequence). CDR3 DNA: TGTGCCTGGAGTGGAGGGGTCATCACAGATACGCAGTATTTT. Residues: CAWSGGVITDTQYF. Based on the CDR3 plus reference TRBV30 and TRBJ2-3, the full variable domain is SQTIHQWPATLVQPVGSPLSLECTVEGTSNPNLYWYRQAAGRGLQLLFYSVGIGQISSEVPQNLSASRPQDRQFILSSKKLLLSDSGFYLCAWSGGVITDTQYFGPGTRLTVL.

The CDR3 is CASSPARSTYEQYF. As DNA, the CDR3 is TGTGCCAGCTCACCGGCCAGAAGTACCTACGAGCAGTACTTC. The chain is built from TRBV18 and TRBJ2-7; no reliable D call. The CDR3 is 14 residues long. Per germline, CDR1 KGHSH and CDR2 LQKENI. Trimming stripped 3 bases from V and 2 bases from J, with 11 bases between.

The rearrangement uses TRBV27 and TRBJ2-2; D gene uncertain. Germline V CDR1 and CDR2: MNHEY, SMNVEV (reference sequence). V was shortened by 6 bases and J by 7 bases, with 15 bases between the two germline ends. CDR3 length: 14 residues. Here the CDR3 reads CASRPSRSGGELFF. The CDR3, as DNA: TGTGCCAGCAGACCCTCGAGATCCGGCGGGGAGCTGTTTTTT.

This clone is a singleton in its sample. V gene TRBV9 combines with J gene TRBJ1-1; 10 nucleotides line up with TRBD1. CDR1 SGDLS and CDR2 YYNGEE come from the germline V gene. The CDR3 is made up of 16 amino acids. Unmatched junction bases numbered 5, after V lost 0 bases and J lost 3 bases. The chain's CDR3 is CASSVGQGARDTEAFF. For the CDR3, the DNA is TGTGCCAGCAGCGTAGGACAGGGGGCGCGTGACACTGAAGCTTTCTTT.

The chain combines TRBV7-2 with TRBJ2-7; possible D gene TRBD2, 7 bases. This CDR3 contains 16 residues. Trimming left V 3 bases short and J 5 bases short, with 20 bases between. Germline V CDR1 and CDR2: SGHTA, FQGNSA. This CDR3 reads CASSFGGGGRRDEQYF. The CDR3 coding sequence is TGTGCCAGCAGCTTCGGCGGGGGCGGACGGAGGGACGAGCAGTACTTC.

This sequence joins TRBV5-4 and TRBJ1-5, with unresolved D. CDR1 SGHNT and CDR2 YYREEE come from the germline V gene (reference sequence). V lost 3 bases and J 0 bases, leaving 25 bases between the germline ends. The CDR3 covers 20 residues. CDR3 in DNA: TGTGCCAGCAGCTGTCCACCGATATGGGTACAGAACCATAGCAATCAGCCCCAGCATTTT. Residues: CASSCPPIWVQNHSNQPQHF.

The chain carries TRBV7-3 and TRBJ2-2; 9 positions agree with TRBD1. The ends lost 5 bases at V and 1 base at J; junction bases unmatched: 5. This CDR3 region has 16 residues. Germline values: CDR1 SGHTA, CDR2 FQGTGA. CDR3 coding DNA: TGTGCCAGCAGCACGGGGACAGGGAAGAACACCGGGGAGCTGTTTTTT. It yields the protein CASSTGTGKNTGELFF.

The chain uses TRBV5-1 and TRBJ1-1, with 8 nucleotides matching TRBD1. CDR1 and CDR2 (germline): SGHRS, YFSETQ. V was clipped by 8 bases and J by 2 bases; unmatched bases: 8. The CDR3 length is 14 residues. CDR3 sequence: CASKQGDINTEAFF. The CDR3 coding sequence is TGCGCCAGTAAACAGGGGGACATAAACACTGAAGCTTTCTTT. The full variable domain, in which reference TRBV5-1 and TRBJ1-1 provide the parts outside the CDR3, is KAGVTQTPRYLIKTRGQQVTLSCSPISGHRSVSWYQQTPGQGLQFLFEYFSETQRNKGNFPGRFSGRQFSNSRSEMNVSTLELGDSALYLCASKQGDINTEAFFGQGTRLTVV.

This chain links TRBV29-1 with TRBJ2-7; possibly TRBD1 or TRBD2 for D (6 bases each). This CDR3 spans 13 amino acids. Germline V gene lookup returns CDR1 SQVTM and CDR2 ANQGSEA. Trimming removed 5 bases from V and 3 bases from J, with 14 bases in between. The CDR3 coding sequence is TGCAGCGTTACTGGGGGGACAATCTACGAGCAGTACTTC. Translation: CSVTGGTIYEQYF.

This chain links TRBV9 with TRBJ1-6; D perhaps matches TRBD1 (5 bases). The CDR3 spans 15 residues. Germline V lookup: CDR1 SGDLS, CDR2 YYNGEE. V dropped 0 bases and J dropped 6 bases, with 10 bases sitting between them. Here the CDR3 reads CASSVVAGGNSPLHF. In DNA form, the CDR3 reads TGTGCCAGCAGCGTAGTGGCGGGGGGTAATTCACCCCTCCACTTT. The full variable domain, its missing parts supplied by reference TRBV9 and TRBJ1-6, is DSGVTQTPKHLITATGQRVTLRCSPRSGDLSVYWYQQSLDQGLQFLIQYYNGEERAKGNILERFSAQQFPDLHSELNLSSLELGDSALYFCASSVVAGGNSPLHFGNGTRLTVT.

In nucleotides, the CDR3 is TGTGCCAGCAGCTTGGACGGGTCCAGGGTAGGAGGCACTGAAGCTTTCTTT. It is translated as CASSLDGSRVGGTEAFF. The chain is built from TRBV5-4 and TRBJ1-1, with D possibly being TRBD1 (5 bases). The CDR3 loop spans 17 amino acids. From germline, CDR1 is SGHNT and CDR2 YYREEE (reference sequence). Trimming took 0 bases from V and 4 from J, leaving 19 bases between them.

The chain has TRBV2 and TRBJ2-1; either TRBD1 or TRBD2 may supply D (5 bases each). This CDR3 contains 13 residues. CDR1 is SNHLY, CDR2 FYNNEI, per germline. The ends were cut back, 6 bases at V and 9 bases at J, with 15 bases in the middle. The DNA of the CDR3 is TGTGCCAGCAGCCGAGAGGGGTACGGTGAGCAGTTCTTC. This sequence encodes CASSREGYGEQFF.

The genes are TRBV7-2 and TRBJ2-3, with a possible D match to TRBD1 (5 bases). From germline, CDR1 is SGHTA and CDR2 FQGNSA. The germline V and J ends were trimmed by 4 bases and 4 bases, with 12 bases remaining between them. The CDR3 runs to 14 residues. CDR3 sequence: CASSSDTFPDTQYF. The CDR3 region has the DNA TGTGCCAGCAGCTCGGACACCTTTCCAGATACGCAGTATTTT.

The chain combines TRBV28 with TRBJ2-7; tentative D call: TRBD2 (6 bases). The CDR3 extends over 13 amino acids. CDR1 MDHEN and CDR2 SYDVKM come from the germline V gene. In DNA form, the CDR3 reads TGTGCGAGTGCGGGGCAGACAAACTACGAGCAGTACTTC. It is translated as CASAGQTNYEQYF. The whole variable domain, remainder taken from reference TRBV28 and TRBJ2-7, is DVKVTQSSRYLVKRTGEKVFLECVQDMDHENMFWYRQDPGLGLRLIYFSYDVKMKEKGDIPEGYSVSREKKERFSLILESASTNQTSMYLCASAGQTNYEQYFGPGTRLTVT.

This rearrangement joins TRBV7-2 to TRBJ2-2, with no clear D. This CDR3 has 15 amino acids. Trimming took off 5 bases at V and 6 bases at J, with 16 bases between the two ends. CDR1 is SGHTA and CDR2 is FQGNSA in the germline V gene. The CDR3 DNA is TGTGCCAGCAGCCCGTCTGGCGCCCGACCCGGGGAGCTGTTTTTT. This translates into CASSPSGARPGELFF.